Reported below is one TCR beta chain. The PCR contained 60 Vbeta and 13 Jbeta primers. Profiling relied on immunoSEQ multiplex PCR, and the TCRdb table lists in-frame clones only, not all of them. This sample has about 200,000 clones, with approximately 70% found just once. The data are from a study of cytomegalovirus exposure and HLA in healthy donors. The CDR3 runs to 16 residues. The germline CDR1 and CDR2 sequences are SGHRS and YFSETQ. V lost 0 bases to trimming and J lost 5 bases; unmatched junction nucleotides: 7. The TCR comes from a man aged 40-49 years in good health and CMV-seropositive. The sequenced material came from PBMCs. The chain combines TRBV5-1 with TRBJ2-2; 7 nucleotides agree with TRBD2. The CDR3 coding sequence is TGCGCCAGCAGCTTGGCCGGCCAGCGGGGAACCGGGGAGCTGTTTTTT. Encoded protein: CASSLAGQRGTGELFF.